The rows below give T cell receptor beta chains drawn from one sample of a study of shared clonotypes between healthy human individuals. Using immunoSEQ multiplex PCR, the repertoire was profiled, and TCRdb retains in-frame clones only, with some absent. The sample has about 2 million clones; approximately 94% are singletons. Sequencing used naive CD8+ T cells sorted from blood. The receptors come from a man younger than 35 in good health. Both conserved end residues are part of each CDR3. Each record gives: clone size, J gene, D gene, V gene, CDR3 protein, CDR3 DNA. D genes are given only for firm matches. The size field is filled for only some rows; it gives once, few, many or a size class.

size: .; J: TRBJ2-3; D: .; V: TRBV4-2; CDR3: CASKLGISTDTQYF; DNA: TGTGCCAGCAAGCTGGGTATTTCCACAGATACGCAGTATTTT
size: .; J: TRBJ2-1; D: TRBD2; V: TRBV13; CDR3: CASSHGLAGYNEQFF; DNA: TGTGCCAGCAGCCATGGACTAGCGGGGTACAATGAGCAGTTCTTC
size: .; J: TRBJ1-2; D: .; V: TRBV1; CDR3: CASSPGQLNYGYTF; DNA: TGCGCCAGCAGCCCAGGACAGTTAAACTATGGCTACACCTTC
size: .; J: TRBJ1-2; D: .; V: TRBV10-3; CDR3: CAISLDLAGGYTF; DNA: TGTGCCATCAGTTTAGACTTGGCGGGTGGCTACACCTTC
size: once; J: TRBJ2-7; D: TRBD1; V: TRBV4-1; CDR3: CASSLGQGGTYEQYF; DNA: TGCGCCAGCAGCCTCGGACAGGGTGGAACCTACGAGCAGTACTTC
size: .; J: TRBJ2-1; D: .; V: TRBV7-2; CDR3: CASSLVRFDSYNEQFF; DNA: TGTGCCAGCAGCTTAGTCCGATTTGACTCCTACAATGAGCAGTTCTTC
size: .; J: TRBJ2-3; D: .; V: TRBV4-1; CDR3: CASSQGVRAEGDTQYF; DNA: TGCGCCAGCAGCCAAGGGGTCAGGGCCGAGGGAGATACGCAGTATTTT
size: .; J: TRBJ1-4; D: TRBD1; V: TRBV2; CDR3: CASTLDRGALGEEKLFF; DNA: TGTGCCAGCACCCTGGACAGGGGCGCCTTGGGGGAGGAAAAACTGTTTTTT
size: .; J: TRBJ1-2; D: TRBD1; V: TRBV5-5; CDR3: CASSPKTGLGYTF; DNA: TGTGCCAGCAGCCCTAAGACAGGGCTTGGCTACACCTTC
size: .; J: TRBJ1-5; D: TRBD1; V: TRBV28; CDR3: CASSSGTALQPQHF; DNA: TGTGCCAGCAGTTCCGGGACAGCGCTTCAGCCCCAGCATTTT
size: .; J: TRBJ2-3; D: .; V: TRBV25-1; CDR3: CASSGNTDTQYF; DNA: TGTGCCAGCAGTGGAAACACAGATACGCAGTATTTT
size: .; J: TRBJ1-1; D: .; V: TRBV5-6; CDR3: CASSPTEAFF; DNA: TGTGCCAGCAGCCCAACTGAAGCTTTCTTT
size: once; J: TRBJ1-2; D: .; V: TRBV19; CDR3: CARAGSGSSGDGYTF; DNA: TGTGCCAGAGCCGGGTCGGGTTCCTCAGGGGATGGCTACACCTTC
size: .; J: TRBJ2-3; D: .; V: TRBV29-1; CDR3: CSVEGTRNTDTQYF; DNA: TGCAGCGTTGAAGGGACAAGAAACACAGATACGCAGTATTTT
size: .; J: TRBJ1-1; D: TRBD1; V: TRBV13; CDR3: CASSLYRGTEAFF; DNA: TGTGCCAGCAGCCTCTACAGGGGCACTGAAGCTTTCTTT
size: .; J: TRBJ2-3; D: TRBD2; V: TRBV5-4; CDR3: CASSLLAGEGPDTQYF; DNA: TGTGCCAGCAGCTTACTAGCGGGAGAGGGGCCAGATACGCAGTATTTT
size: .; J: TRBJ1-6; D: .; V: TRBV5-8; CDR3: CASTPQGVYNSPLHF; DNA: TGTGCCAGCACCCCGCAGGGTGTTTATAATTCACCCCTCCACTTT
size: once; J: TRBJ2-1; D: TRBD1; V: TRBV13; CDR3: CASSSGQGIDEQFF; DNA: TGTGCCAGCAGCTCGGGACAGGGGATCGATGAGCAGTTCTTC
size: .; J: TRBJ1-6; D: TRBD1; V: TRBV15; CDR3: CATSGQQGSPLHF; DNA: TGTGCCACCAGCGGCCAACAGGGGTCACCCCTCCACTTT
size: .; J: TRBJ1-4; D: .; V: TRBV27; CDR3: CASSLLSNEKLFF; DNA: TGTGCCAGCAGTTTACTCTCTAATGAAAAACTGTTTTTT
size: .; J: TRBJ2-1; D: .; V: TRBV7-6; CDR3: CASSNGPAGTYNEQFF; DNA: TGTGCCAGCAGCAACGGGCCCGCCGGTACCTACAATGAGCAGTTCTTC
size: .; J: TRBJ2-1; D: TRBD2; V: TRBV5-4; CDR3: CASSRLAGDNEQFF; DNA: TGTGCCAGCAGCAGGCTAGCGGGAGATAATGAGCAGTTCTTC
size: .; J: TRBJ1-5; D: TRBD1; V: TRBV4-3; CDR3: CASSQAPTGSSNQPQHF; DNA: TGCGCCAGCAGCCAAGCCCCGACAGGGAGTAGCAATCAGCCCCAGCATTTT
size: .; J: TRBJ1-2; D: TRBD1; V: TRBV4-1; CDR3: CASSTTGVSGYTF; DNA: TGCGCCAGCAGTACGACAGGGGTATCTGGCTACACCTTC
size: .; J: TRBJ2-5; D: .; V: TRBV5-4; CDR3: CASSGAGNQETQYF; DNA: TGTGCCAGCAGCGGAGCTGGAAACCAAGAGACCCAGTACTTC
size: .; J: TRBJ2-3; D: TRBD2; V: TRBV27; CDR3: CASSPTSGRDTQYF; DNA: TGTGCCAGCAGTCCGACTAGCGGGAGGGATACGCAGTATTTT
size: .; J: TRBJ2-7; D: TRBD1; V: TRBV28; CDR3: CASREWTGGTYEQYF; DNA: TGTGCCAGCAGGGAGTGGACAGGGGGGACCTACGAGCAGTACTTC
size: .; J: TRBJ1-3; D: .; V: TRBV4-1; CDR3: CASSPPGGAGNTIYF; DNA: TGCGCCAGCAGCCCCCCGGGGGGAGCTGGAAACACCATATATTTT
size: .; J: TRBJ2-3; D: TRBD2; V: TRBV18; CDR3: CASSPSLADVTDTQYF; DNA: TGTGCCAGCTCACCATCGCTAGCGGACGTCACAGATACGCAGTATTTT
size: .; J: TRBJ1-4; D: TRBD1; V: TRBV9; CDR3: CASSGRDRVGEKLFF; DNA: TGTGCCAGCAGCGGCCGGGACAGGGTCGGCGAAAAACTGTTTTTT
size: .; J: TRBJ2-3; D: .; V: TRBV6-5; CDR3: CASSYGLVTDTQYF; DNA: TGTGCCAGCAGTTACGGGCTAGTCACAGATACGCAGTATTTT
size: .; J: TRBJ1-4; D: .; V: TRBV4-3; CDR3: CASSLNPDSSNEKLFF; DNA: TGCGCCAGCAGCCTTAATCCAGACAGCTCTAATGAAAAACTGTTTTTT
size: .; J: TRBJ2-3; D: TRBD1; V: TRBV29-1; CDR3: CSGGTGEVDTQYF; DNA: TGCAGCGGCGGGACAGGGGAAGTAGATACGCAGTATTTT
size: .; J: TRBJ2-3; D: TRBD1; V: TRBV10-1; CDR3: CASRGQGLDTQYF; DNA: TGCGCCAGCAGGGGACAGGGGCTGGATACGCAGTATTTT
size: .; J: TRBJ2-5; D: .; V: TRBV6-5; CDR3: CASSPIGGGGETQYF; DNA: TGTGCCAGCAGCCCCATCGGAGGGGGCGGGGAGACCCAGTACTTC
size: .; J: TRBJ2-7; D: TRBD1; V: TRBV5-5; CDR3: CASSLIGTGRSYEQYF; DNA: TGTGCCAGCAGCTTGATTGGGACAGGGCGATCCTACGAGCAGTACTTC
size: .; J: TRBJ2-3; D: .; V: TRBV7-9; CDR3: CASSLKVASDTQYF; DNA: TGTGCCAGCAGCTTAAAGGTAGCATCAGATACGCAGTATTTT
size: .; J: TRBJ2-7; D: TRBD1; V: TRBV27; CDR3: CASSPAGTDYEQYF; DNA: TGTGCCAGCAGTCCCGCCGGGACAGACTACGAGCAGTACTTC
size: .; J: TRBJ2-7; D: TRBD1; V: TRBV6-1; CDR3: CASSGHRGYYEQYF; DNA: TGTGCCAGCAGTGGGCACAGGGGATACTACGAGCAGTACTTC
size: .; J: TRBJ2-2; D: .; V: TRBV7-3; CDR3: CASSGTTNTGELFF; DNA: TGTGCCAGCAGCGGGACCACGAACACCGGGGAGCTGTTTTTT